In its sample, the clone carrying this TCR beta chain was seen once. The data were obtained in a study of blood T cell repertoires in COVID-19. Study information: COVID-19 samples collected from the United States, Italy and Spain covered acute and convalescent phases.

Germline V lookup: CDR1 LNHDA, CDR2 SQIVND (reference sequence). This CDR3 is built from 14 residues. Losses at the gene ends were 9 bases for V and 7 bases for J; bases not matched to a gene: 12. Sequenced by immunoSEQ multiplex PCR; TCRdb stores in-frame clones only, minus some. The sample has about 100,000 clones, almost 80% seen once. The rearrangement uses TRBV19 and TRBJ1-5; TRBD1 agrees at 7 bases. The sample consisted of peripheral blood. The source of this sequence is a woman between 65 and 79 years old with acute or convalescent COVID-19. The CDR3 DNA reads as TGTGCCAGCAGACAGGGAGGTTTTGGACAGCCCCAGCATTTT. This encodes CASRQGGFGQPQHF. Filled out from reference TRBV19 and TRBJ1-5, the complete variable domain reads DGGITQSPKYLFRKEGQNVTLSCEQNLNHDAMYWYRQDPGQGLRLIYYSQIVNDFQKGDIAEGYSVSREKKESFPLTVTSAQKNPTAFYLCASRQGGFGQPQHFGDGTRLSIL.